The 23 T cell receptor beta chains below all came from one sample that was sequenced in a study of resident and recirculating memory T cells in vitiligo. Here immunoSEQ multiplex PCR was the method, and the copy in TCRdb shows in-frame clones only, minus some. The table records approximately 69,000 clones, approximately 90% of them present only once. The sequenced sample consisted of blood. The receptors shown here come from a male donor with vitiligo.

This sequence joins TRBV2 and TRBJ2-3; 10 bases line up with TRBD1. Unmatched junction bases numbered 5, after V lost 7 bases and J lost 4 bases. Germline V gene lookup returns CDR1 SNHLY and CDR2 FYNNEI. This CDR3 contains 14 residues. CDR3 bases: TGTGCCAGCATAAGGGACAGGGGCTCAGATACGCAGTATTTT. Its translation: CASIRDRGSDTQYF.

The chain combines TRBV29-1 with TRBJ2-3; 8 bases are a match to TRBD2. After removal of 5 bases from V and 1 base from J, the junction contained 5 bases not matched to a gene. Germline V gene lookup returns CDR1 SQVTM and CDR2 ANQGSEA. CDR3 length: 14 residues. Here the CDR3 reads CSVPGGAGTDTQYF. The CDR3 DNA follows: TGCAGCGTTCCCGGGGGGGCCGGCACAGATACGCAGTATTTT.

This chain uses TRBV7-2 with TRBJ2-3, with D possibly TRBD2 on 6 matching bases. This CDR3 comprises 16 residues. Germline V CDR1 and CDR2: SGHTA, FQGNSA. V lost 3 bases and J lost 3, with 16 bases in between. The CDR3 bases are TGTGCCAGCAGCTTGACCGGGGCGGGGCCTACAGATACGCAGTATTTT. Its translation is CASSLTGAGPTDTQYF.

The chain recombines TRBV5-1 with TRBJ1-2, with 12 bases aligning to TRBD1. J gave up 7 bases and V 4 bases, and 8 bases lay outside the gene matches. This CDR3 spans 15 amino acids. Germline V gene lookup returns CDR1 SGHRS and CDR2 YFSETQ. The CDR3 bases are TGCGCCAGCAGCACCCCGGGACAGGGGGCTGGTGGCTACACCTTC. It encodes CASSTPGQGAGGYTF.

The CDR3 sequence: CASSQDPLMGANTEAFF. CDR3 bases: TGCGCCAGCAGCCAAGATCCCCTGATGGGAGCGAACACTGAAGCTTTCTTT. The chain is built from TRBV4-3 and TRBJ1-1, with D unresolved. Germline values: CDR1 LGHNA, CDR2 YSLEER. The CDR3 runs to 17 residues. V was cut by 0 bases and J by 1 base, with 15 bases left in between.

This clone was detected only once. The chain recombines TRBV21-1 with TRBJ1-1. TRBV21-1 is a listed pseudogene. The CDR3 is 17 amino acids. CDR3 residues: CASSTTAGFPWDTEAFF. CDR3 bases: TGTGCCAGCAGCACCACTGCGGGCTTTCCCTGGGACACTGAAGCTTTCTTT.

The genes are TRBV28 and TRBJ1-2; no clear D. Trimming cost V 2 bases and J 6 bases, with 4 bases left between them. Germline assignment: CDR1 MDHEN and CDR2 SYDVKM. This CDR3 region has 11 residues. The CDR3 loop reads CASSLRDGYTF. DNA of the CDR3: TGTGCCAGCAGTTTACGGGATGGCTACACCTTC.

V is TRBV5-4 and J is TRBJ2-3; D ambiguous. Trimming stripped 1 base from V and 0 bases from J, with 6 bases between. Per the germline V gene, CDR1 is SGHNT and CDR2 is YYREEE (reference sequence). This CDR3 spans 14 amino acids. The CDR3, as DNA: TGTGCCAGCAGCTTGCACAGAAGCACAGATACGCAGTATTTT. Its protein is CASSLHRSTDTQYF.

This chain joins TRBV4-3 and TRBJ2-1; maybe TRBD1 (6 bases). The V and J ends lost 0 bases and 4 bases respectively, with 10 bases between them. CDR1 LGHNA and CDR2 YSLEER come from the germline V gene. The CDR3 has 15 residues. CDR3 nucleotides: TGCGCCAGCAGCCAAGAGAGGGGGAAATACAATGAGCAGTTCTTC. Its protein is CASSQERGKYNEQFF.

V usage is TRBV9 and J usage is TRBJ1-2; no clear D gene. V lost 0 bases and J 5 bases, leaving 8 bases between the germline ends. The germline V gene has CDR1 SGDLS and CDR2 YYNGEE. The CDR3 extends over 13 amino acids. The CDR3 protein is CASSVASGYGYTF. The CDR3 DNA sequence: TGTGCCAGCAGCGTAGCTAGCGGTTATGGCTACACCTTC.

The chain joins TRBV7-2 to TRBJ2-3; D is unclear. This CDR3 contains 14 residues. Trimming cost V 5 bases and J 0 bases, with 9 bases left between them. From germline, CDR1 is SGHTA and CDR2 FQGNSA. The CDR3 loop reads CASSPLSSTDTQYF. The CDR3 DNA reads as TGTGCCAGCAGCCCCTTATCTAGCACAGATACGCAGTATTTT. Based on the CDR3 plus reference TRBV7-2 and TRBJ2-3, the full variable domain is GAGVSQSPSNKVTEKGKDVELRCDPISGHTALYWYRQSLGQGLEFLIYFQGNSAPDKSGLPSDRFSAERTGGSVSTLTIQRTQQEDSAVYLCASSPLSSTDTQYFGPGTRLTVL.

This chain connects TRBV6-6 to TRBJ2-4, with TRBD2 as a possible D gene (5 bases). CDR1 and CDR2 (germline): MNHNY, SVGAGI (reference sequence). Trimming stripped 4 bases from V and 7 bases from J, with 14 bases between. The CDR3 is made up of 14 amino acids. This CDR3 is CASSSPLERNIQYF. As DNA, the CDR3 is TGTGCCAGCAGTTCCCCCCTTGAGCGGAACATTCAGTACTTC.

The gene calls are TRBV19 and TRBJ2-7; D remains unclear. CDR3 length: 13 residues. The ends were cut back, 5 bases at V and 0 bases at J, with 8 bases in the middle. Per the germline V gene, CDR1 is LNHDA and CDR2 is SQIVND (reference sequence). The DNA for the CDR3 is TGTGCCAGTAGTTATCCGAGCTCCTACGAGCAGTACTTC. Its translation: CASSYPSSYEQYF.

The V call is TRBV19, the J call TRBJ2-3; D remains unclear. The CDR3 totals 17 residues. Germline V lookup: CDR1 LNHDA, CDR2 SQIVND (reference sequence). V was trimmed by 2 bases and J by 0 bases, leaving 15 bases between them. This CDR3 is CASSIRSTTTSTDTQYF. CDR3 nucleotides: TGTGCCAGTAGTATAAGATCGACGACAACTAGCACAGATACGCAGTATTTT. Filled out from reference TRBV19 and TRBJ2-3, the complete variable domain reads DGGITQSPKYLFRKEGQNVTLSCEQNLNHDAMYWYRQDPGQGLRLIYYSQIVNDFQKGDIAEGYSVSREKKESFPLTVTSAQKNPTAFYLCASSIRSTTTSTDTQYFGPGTRLTVL.

This chain links TRBV7-9 with TRBJ2-3, with 10 bases that match TRBD1. Trimming took 5 bases from V and 5 from J; bases not matched to a gene: 7. There are 15 residues in the CDR3. Germline CDR1 is SEHNR and CDR2 is FQNEAQ (reference sequence). The DNA of the CDR3 is TGTGCCAGCAGCCCCCCGGGACAGGGGAAAGATACGCAGTATTTT. Amino acids: CASSPPGQGKDTQYF.

The chain has TRBV2 and TRBJ2-7; a possible D gene is TRBD1 (6 bases). Germline V gene sequence: CDR1 SNHLY, CDR2 FYNNEI. There are 14 residues in the CDR3. Trimming left V 4 bases short and J 3 bases short, with 13 bases between. As DNA, the CDR3 is TGTGCCAGCAGTGGGGGGCGTAGTGGCTACGAGCAGTACTTC. Amino acid sequence: CASSGGRSGYEQYF.

The V gene is TRBV6-5, the J gene TRBJ1-5; perhaps TRBD1 as D (6 bases). The CDR3 is made up of 15 amino acids. In germline, CDR1 is MNHEY, CDR2 SVGAGI. Trimming took 5 bases from V and 0 from J, leaving 11 bases between them. The CDR3 DNA is TGTGCCAGCAGTGCCGGACAGTATAGCAATCAGCCCCAGCATTTT. Encoded protein: CASSAGQYSNQPQHF.

V gene TRBV27 combines with J gene TRBJ2-5; tentative D call: TRBD1 (5 bases). This CDR3 is 13 amino acids long. Deletions cut 2 bases from V and 5 bases from J, with 9 bases between. Germline V lookup: CDR1 MNHEY, CDR2 SMNVEV (reference sequence). CDR3 residues: CASSLRGGETQYF. The CDR3 DNA sequence: TGTGCCAGCAGTTTAAGGGGTGGGGAGACCCAGTACTTC.

This clone was seen only once. V usage is TRBV28 and J usage is TRBJ1-4, with 11 bases that match TRBD1. Germline assignment: CDR1 MDHEN and CDR2 SYDVKM. V lost 6 bases to trimming and J lost 3 bases; unmatched junction nucleotides: 6. This CDR3 contains 16 residues. CDR3 amino acids: CASRKLDRGPNEKLFF. The CDR3, as DNA: TGTGCCAGCAGGAAATTGGACAGGGGGCCTAATGAAAAACTGTTTTTT.

V is TRBV27 and J is TRBJ1-5; D remains ambiguous. Trimming pared 2 bases from V and 4 bases from J, leaving 9 bases between. Germline V lookup: CDR1 MNHEY, CDR2 SMNVEV (reference sequence). This CDR3 spans 14 amino acids. The CDR3 nucleotides read TGTGCCAGCAGTTTAGGGAGGAGGAATCAGCCCCAGCATTTT. Its translation is CASSLGRRNQPQHF.

CDR3 loop: CASSQDQTEAFF. The CDR3 DNA sequence: TGCGCCAGCAGCCAAGACCAGACTGAAGCTTTCTTT. V is TRBV4-1 and J is TRBJ1-1; D uncertain. This CDR3 contains 12 residues. Germline values: CDR1 MGHRA, CDR2 YSYEKL. With 0 bases removed from V and 5 bases from J, the gap between germline ends came to 4 bases.

The rearrangement uses TRBV27 and TRBJ1-2; TRBD1 matches 9 bases. Per germline, CDR1 MNHEY and CDR2 SMNVEV (reference sequence). Losses at the gene ends were 3 bases for V and 4 bases for J; bases not matched to a gene: 3. The CDR3 runs 14 residues. CDR3 DNA sequence: TGTGCCAGCAGTTTTCGACAGGGGGTCTATGGCTACACCTTC. This codes for CASSFRQGVYGYTF.

The CDR3 spells CASRGPYTEAFF. CDR3 nucleotides: TGTGCCAGCAGGGGGCCGTATACTGAAGCTTTCTTT. This chain uses TRBV7-8 with TRBJ1-1; perhaps TRBD1 as D (5 bases). Germline CDR1 reads SGHVS; CDR2 reads FQNEAQ. Trimming took 6 bases from V and 5 from J, leaving 10 bases between them. This CDR3 is built from 12 residues.